The subject of this entry is one TCR beta chain. No antigen is known for it. A read error may produce the germline difference seen at one junction end. CDR1 is SGHTA, CDR2 FQGNSA, per germline. There are 15 residues in the CDR3. The data stem from a study of molecular identifiers for immune sequencing clone quantification. Study-wide findings and caveats: Clones that had above 20 RNA copies took up over 99% of effector molecules but under 1% in naive cells.

Listed TCR primers, together with previously described methods, were used for the bulk TCR libraries. TCRdb processed the PCR reads anew with MiXCR; each CDR3 protein has one entry. The data show approximately 680,000 distinct CDR3 sequences, around 25% seen once. The sequence came from a human donor in good health. Some libraries in this study had Jurkat cell RNA spiked in. The rearrangement uses TRBV7-2 and TRBJ1-4; tentatively, D is TRBD1 (5 bases). The sequenced material came from naive CD8+ T cells from blood, with Jurkat cell RNA spiked in. As to subset: FACS-sorted CD8+CD4-CCR7+CD45RA+ naive T cells. CDR3 DNA sequence: TGTGCCAGCAGCTCCAGAGACAGTCTGCGTGAAAAACTGGTTTTT. Translation gives CASSSRDSLREKLVF.